This TCR beta chain came from a study of cytomegalovirus exposure and HLA in healthy donors. Study-level points and caveats: For most TCR beta V segments, an earlier analysis put the productive rate at about 87% or about 30% of the time.

This clone showed up just a few times. Its target is unknown. The PCR ran on 60 Vbeta and 13 Jbeta primers. The method was immunoSEQ multiplex PCR; TCRdb's version includes in-frame clones alone and lacks a portion of them. The repertoire holds about 120,000 clones, with about 73% as singletons. The CDR3 spans 13 residues. Trimming took off 4 bases at V and 8 bases at J, with 17 bases between the two ends. The germline CDR1 and CDR2 sequences are SQVTM and ANQGSEA. Sequenced input: PBMCs. This sequence was found in a woman between 35 and 50 years old in good health and CMV-seropositive. The chain carries TRBV29-1 and TRBJ1-2; a weak D match, TRBD1 (5 bases). The CDR3 is CSVGSGIAQGYTF. CDR3 DNA: TGCAGCGTTGGATCAGGGATCGCCCAAGGCTACACCTTC.